Presented here are 24 T cell receptor beta chains from one specimen sequenced in a study of identical twins. TCRdb reanalysed the 5' RACE reads using MiXCR and keeps one entry per CDR3 protein. The sample lists roughly 710,000 distinct CDR3 sequences, approximately 6% occurring once. Sequencing was done on a sample of naive T cells sorted from blood. Receptors were obtained from a man between 18 and 35 years old in good health.

This clonotype showed up many times. This rearrangement joins TRBV7-6 to TRBJ1-3; D remains ambiguous. The germline CDR1 and CDR2 sequences are SGHVS and FNYEAQ. The CDR3 has 16 amino acids. Trimming cost V 2 bases and J 4 bases, with 15 bases left between them. CDR3: CASSLRLEVSGNTIYF. The DNA for the CDR3 is TGTGCCAGCAGCTTAAGACTTGAGGTGTCCGGAAACACCATATATTTT.

Of note for this clonotype: A much larger clone sits a single nucleotide away, making a read error possible. In this CDR3 the conserved last residue, phenylalanine or tryptophan, is missing, so a read error is likely. V and J are TRBV7-8 and TRBJ2-7; D not certain. Trimming stripped 9 bases from V and 3 bases from J, with 12 bases between. The germline V gene has CDR1 SGHVS and CDR2 FQNEAQ. The CDR3 covers 12 residues. Here the CDR3 reads CASPDGFYEQYC. The CDR3 bases are TGTGCCAGTCCGGACGGATTCTACGAGCAGTACTGC.

The chain carries TRBV7-9 and TRBJ2-5; D gene ambiguous. V was shortened by 4 bases and J by 1 base, with 7 bases between the two germline ends. Per the germline V gene, CDR1 is SEHNR and CDR2 is FQNEAQ (reference sequence). The CDR3 is 13 amino acids. The CDR3 is CASSSTSQETQYF. CDR3 DNA: TGTGCCAGCAGCTCGACCTCCCAAGAGACCCAGTACTTC.

This clonotype appeared many times. The rearrangement uses TRBV28 and TRBJ2-7; possible D gene TRBD2, 5 bases. Per the germline V gene, CDR1 is MDHEN and CDR2 is SYDVKM. The V end was cut by 3 bases, the J end by 6 bases, with 9 bases between. This CDR3 is 12 amino acids long. The DNA of the CDR3 is TGTGCCAGCAGTTTTCCCCGGGGCGAGCAGTACTTC. As protein: CASSFPRGEQYF.

With regard to this clonotype: A much larger clone sits a single nucleotide away, making a read error possible. This chain uses TRBV4-3 with TRBJ2-7; 9 positions agree with TRBD1. CDR1 is LGHNA and CDR2 is YSLEER in the germline V gene. V lost 6 bases, J lost 1 base, and 4 bases stayed unmatched. The CDR3 runs to 14 residues. CDR3 coding DNA: TGCGCCAGCAGGCGGGACAGGGATTCCTACGAGCAGTACTTC. Residues: CASRRDRDSYEQYF.

This clonotype appeared many times. The CDR3 DNA is TGTGCCAGCAGTCCGAACACGTTGGATACGCAGTATTTT. It codes for CASSPNTLDTQYF. This chain joins TRBV28 and TRBJ2-3; D gene uncertain. The CDR3 consists of 13 residues. With 5 bases removed from V and 6 bases from J, the gap between germline ends came to 12 bases. Germline V gene data show CDR1 as MDHEN and CDR2 as SYDVKM.

This clonotype was picked up many times. The chain recombines TRBV7-9 with TRBJ2-7; tentative D call: TRBD2 (6 bases). The CDR3 contains 13 residues. Per germline, CDR1 SEHNR and CDR2 FQNEAQ (reference sequence). Trimming pared 1 base from V and 6 bases from J, leaving 10 bases between. Written as DNA, the CDR3 is TGTGCCAGCAGCTTAGGGTCGGGAGTCGAGCAGTACGTC. The encoded protein is CASSLGSGVEQYV.

This chain links TRBV23-1 with TRBJ2-5; D uncertain. TRBV23-1 is designated an ORF whose function remains uncertain. The CDR3 spans 12 residues. Trimming took 8 bases from V and 4 from J, leaving 11 bases between them. CDR3 sequence reads: CASLVATETQYF. CDR3 nucleotide sequence: TGCGCCAGCCTGGTGGCAACAGAGACCCAGTACTTC.

This clonotype was counted a few times. This chain links TRBV14 with TRBJ2-7, with 8 nucleotides matching TRBD2. This CDR3 spans 17 amino acids. Germline V gene sequence: CDR1 SGHDN, CDR2 FVKESK. V lost 0 bases, J lost 0 bases, and 7 bases stayed unmatched. CDR3 loop: CASSQDWSGRDSYEQYF. The CDR3 DNA follows: TGTGCCAGCAGCCAAGATTGGAGCGGGAGAGACTCCTACGAGCAGTACTTC.

Many counts were recorded for this clonotype. The chain links TRBV15 to TRBJ2-2; 7 nucleotides line up with TRBD1. This CDR3 region has 16 residues. Germline values: CDR1 LNHNV, CDR2 YYDKDF (reference sequence). J lost 6 bases, V lost 0 bases, and 7 bases had no gene match. CDR3 bases: TGTGCCACCAGCAGAGATAGAGACAGGGATTCCGGGGAGCTGTTTTTT. As protein: CATSRDRDRDSGELFF.

This chain joins TRBV9 and TRBJ2-2; D may be TRBD1 or TRBD2 (5 bases each). The CDR3 totals 16 residues. Germline V lookup: CDR1 SGDLS, CDR2 YYNGEE. Trimming cost V 4 bases and J 0 bases, with 13 bases left between them. CDR3 bases: TGTGCCAGCAGCCCTCGAGGGGTATCGAACACCGGGGAGCTGTTTTTT. Amino acids: CASSPRGVSNTGELFF.

The sample holds many counts of this clonotype. This sequence joins TRBV28 and TRBJ1-4; TRBD1 matches 10 bases. The CDR3 length is 15 residues. Looked up from germline, CDR1 is MDHEN and CDR2 is SYDVKM. V lost 6 bases, J lost 6 bases, and 7 bases stayed unmatched. CDR3 DNA: TGTGCCAGCAGGCCGGACAGGGGGACGTATGAAAAACTGTTTTTT. Translating gives CASRPDRGTYEKLFF.

J is TRBJ2-1 and V is TRBV2, with D tentatively TRBD2 (6 bases). Trimming took off 11 bases at V and 3 bases at J, with 14 bases between the two ends. The CDR3 length is 13 residues. Germline values: CDR1 SNHLY, CDR2 FYNNEI. Here the CDR3 reads CAVAAGYYNEQFF. CDR3 nucleotide sequence: TGTGCCGTGGCAGCGGGTTACTACAATGAGCAGTTCTTC.

This chain joins TRBV6-2 or TRBV6-3 and TRBJ2-1, with D tentatively TRBD2 (6 bases). CDR3 length equals 13 residues. V was trimmed by 7 bases and J by 6 bases, leaving 13 bases between them. CDR1 and CDR2 from the germline V gene are MNHEY and SVGEGT. The CDR3 nucleotides read TGTGCCAGCAACATCGGGAGTCTCAATGAGCAGTTCTTC. It encodes CASNIGSLNEQFF.

This clonotype has more than one count but fewer than ten. The V call is TRBV15, the J call TRBJ2-2; D possibly corresponds to TRBD2 (5 bases). V was clipped by 0 bases and J by 7 bases, with 9 bases between them. There are 14 residues in the CDR3. The germline CDR1 and CDR2 sequences are LNHNV and YYDKDF (reference sequence). CDR3 sequence: CATSRDQLGGELFF. Written as DNA, the CDR3 is TGTGCCACCAGCAGAGATCAACTAGGCGGGGAGCTGTTTTTT.

This clonotype was picked up many times. This chain connects TRBV6-1 to TRBJ2-7, with TRBD2 matching over 8 bases. CDR1 is MNHNS and CDR2 is SASEGT in the germline V gene. The CDR3 consists of 13 residues. Trimming took 7 bases from V and 5 from J; bases not matched to a gene: 7. CDR3 sequence (DNA): TGTGCCAGCAAACGCGGGGGGTCCCACGAGCAGTACTTC. Amino acid sequence: CASKRGGSHEQYF.

CDR3 DNA sequence: TGCAGCGTTGAAAACCGGAACACCGGGGAGCTGTTTTTT. Encoded protein: CSVENRNTGELFF. The gene calls are TRBV29-1 and TRBJ2-2; the D is unclear. V lost 2 bases to trimming and J lost 1 base, with 5 bases between them. From germline, CDR1 is SQVTM and CDR2 ANQGSEA. The CDR3 is 13 amino acids.

The rearrangement links TRBV11-2 to TRBJ2-3; D tentatively reads TRBD1 or TRBD2 (5 bases each). This CDR3 is built from 16 residues. Germline loops: CDR1 SGHAT, CDR2 FQNNGV. Trimming pared 6 bases from V and 2 bases from J, leaving 18 bases between. CDR3 protein: CASSQLGTPSTDTQYF. The CDR3 nucleotides are TGTGCCAGCAGTCAATTGGGGACGCCATCCACAGATACGCAGTATTTT.

At least ten counts were recorded for this clonotype. The rearrangement uses TRBV20-1 and TRBJ2-4; weak D call: TRBD1 (5 bases). Germline V lookup: CDR1 DFQATT, CDR2 SNEGSKA (reference sequence). V lost 0 bases to trimming and J lost 8 bases, with 11 bases between them. The CDR3 length is 13 residues. CDR3 in DNA: TGCAGTGCTAGAGATGTAGGGGCGGACATTCAGTACTTC. This sequence encodes CSARDVGADIQYF.

A few counts support this clonotype. The CDR3 is CASSTGQGRSTDTQYF. DNA of the CDR3: TGCGCCAGCAGCACCGGACAGGGCCGTAGCACAGATACGCAGTATTTT. The chain joins TRBV5-1 to TRBJ2-3, with 8 bases identical to TRBD1. Trimming cost V 4 bases and J 0 bases; bases outside gene matches: 7. Germline V gene data show CDR1 as SGHRS and CDR2 as YFSETQ. This CDR3 comprises 16 residues.

This chain uses TRBV4-2 with TRBJ2-3; D is possibly TRBD2 (5 bases). CDR3 length: 16 amino acids. Germline V gene sequence: CDR1 LGHNA, CDR2 YNFKEQ. V was shortened by 3 bases and J by 0 bases, with 13 bases between the two germline ends. The CDR3 sequence: CASSHPADTSTDTQYF. The CDR3 DNA reads TGTGCCAGCAGCCACCCAGCGGATACTAGCACAGATACGCAGTATTTT.

This clonotype turned up a few times. The chain carries TRBV24-1 and TRBJ2-6; the match to TRBD1 covers 8 bases. CDR1 KGHDR and CDR2 SFDVKD come from the germline V gene. This CDR3 region has 16 residues. V gave up 3 bases and J gave up 4 bases; unmatched junction bases: 4. CDR3 amino acids: CATSDQTGVGANVLTF. The CDR3 region has the DNA TGTGCCACCAGTGATCAGACAGGGGTCGGGGCCAACGTCCTGACTTTC.

This clonotype has a count of ten or more. This chain joins TRBV15 and TRBJ2-2, with a possible D match to TRBD1 (5 bases). The V and J ends lost 0 bases and 0 bases respectively, with 8 bases between them. Germline V gene sequence: CDR1 LNHNV, CDR2 YYDKDF (reference sequence). The CDR3 sequence is 16 residues long. DNA of the CDR3: TGTGCCACCAGCAGAGAACAGGATGCGAACACCGGGGAGCTGTTTTTT. It encodes CATSREQDANTGELFF. Looking up the rest from reference TRBV15 and TRBJ2-2 gives the full variable domain: DAMVIQNPRYQVTQFGKPVTLSCSQTLNHNVMYWYQQKSSQAPKLLFHYYDKDFNNEADTPDNFQSRRPNTSFCFLDIRSPGLGDTAMYLCATSREQDANTGELFFGEGSRLTVL.

This clonotype was found a few times. The chain couples TRBV6-5 to TRBJ1-3; D gene uncertain. CDR1 is MNHEY, CDR2 SVGAGI, per germline. This CDR3 has 13 amino acids. The ends were cut back, 0 bases at V and 8 bases at J, with 8 bases in the middle. The CDR3 spells CASSYSSGYTIYF. The CDR3 bases are TGTGCCAGCAGTTACTCTTCGGGCTACACCATATATTTT.